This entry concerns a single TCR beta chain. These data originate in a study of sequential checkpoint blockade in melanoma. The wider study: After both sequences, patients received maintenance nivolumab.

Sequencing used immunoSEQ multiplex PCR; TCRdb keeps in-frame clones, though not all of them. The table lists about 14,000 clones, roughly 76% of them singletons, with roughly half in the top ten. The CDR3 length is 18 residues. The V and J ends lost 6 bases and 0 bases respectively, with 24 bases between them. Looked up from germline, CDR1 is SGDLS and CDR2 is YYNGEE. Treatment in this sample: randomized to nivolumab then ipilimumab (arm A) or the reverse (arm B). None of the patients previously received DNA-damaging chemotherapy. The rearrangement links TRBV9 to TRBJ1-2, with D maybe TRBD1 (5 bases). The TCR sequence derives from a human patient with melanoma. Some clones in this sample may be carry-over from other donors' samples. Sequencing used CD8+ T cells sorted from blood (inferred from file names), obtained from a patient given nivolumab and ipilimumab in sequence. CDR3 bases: TGTGCCAGCACCCTTGGAGGGGCCGAGCCAAGTGCTAACTATGGCTACACCTTC. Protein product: CASTLGGAEPSANYGYTF.